Listed below are T cell receptor beta chains from one sample, sequenced in a study of cytomegalovirus exposure and HLA in healthy donors. Assay used: immunoSEQ multiplex PCR; TCRdb lists only in-frame clones, some missing. The table lists 90,000 to 120,000 clones, 60% to 80% of them singletons. The sequencing sample was made of PBMCs. These receptors originate from a woman aged 18-29 years in good health and CMV-seropositive. CDR3s include the opening cysteine and the closing phenylalanine or tryptophan. Each record gives: clone size, V gene, D gene, J gene, CDR3 protein, CDR3 DNA. The D gene is left open where the match is weak. Clone size appears in some rows only: once, few, many, or a class for an expanded clone.

.,TRBV6-1,TRBD1,TRBJ2-7,CASSKRDSRYEQYF,TGTGCCAGCAGCAAACGGGACAGTAGATACGAGCAGTACTTC
.,TRBV30,TRBD2,TRBJ2-7,CAWRTSGVLGEQYF,TGTGCCTGGAGAACTAGCGGGGTGCTCGGGGAGCAGTACTTC
.,TRBV9,.,TRBJ2-2,CASSVARTRMGTGELFF,TGTGCCAGCAGCGTAGCTCGAACTAGGATGGGCACCGGGGAGCTGTTTTTT
.,TRBV6-5,.,TRBJ1-4,CASSSIGEKLFF,TGTGCCAGCAGTTCGATCGGTGAAAAACTGTTTTTT
.,TRBV9,TRBD1,TRBJ1-2,CASSVRDREGYGYTF,TGTGCCAGCAGCGTCCGGGACAGGGAGGGTTATGGCTACACCTTC
few,TRBV15,TRBD2,TRBJ2-3,CATSRPSGRSTDTQYF,TGTGCCACCAGCCGTCCTAGCGGGAGGTCGACAGATACGCAGTATTTT
.,TRBV6-5,TRBD1,TRBJ1-2,CASRAGGGNYGYTF,TGTGCCAGCAGGGCAGGGGGAGGTAACTATGGCTACACCTTC
.,TRBV29-1,TRBD1,TRBJ2-1,CSVGTGGAASGIAYNEQFF,TGCAGCGTGGGGACAGGGGGCGCGGCTAGCGGGATCGCCTACAATGAGCAGTTCTTC
.,TRBV7-2,.,TRBJ2-7,CASSLGLGAYEQYF,TGTGCCAGCAGCTTAGGACTAGGGGCCTACGAGCAGTACTTC
.,TRBV19,.,TRBJ1-2,CASSVQDYGYTF,TGTGCCAGTAGTGTTCAGGACTATGGCTACACCTTC
.,TRBV15,.,TRBJ2-7,CAISRGIGLYEQYF,TGTGCCATTTCCCGGGGGATAGGCCTCTACGAGCAGTACTTC
.,TRBV7-8,.,TRBJ1-4,CASSLVEGKLFF,TGTGCCAGCAGCTTAGTAGAGGGAAAACTGTTTTTT
few,TRBV27,.,TRBJ2-7,CASSSSYEQYF,TGTGCCAGCAGCTCTTCCTACGAGCAGTACTTC
few,TRBV29-1,TRBD2,TRBJ2-7,CSVPGGLANEQYF,TGCAGCGTCCCTGGTGGACTAGCGAACGAGCAGTACTTC
few,TRBV6-4,TRBD1,TRBJ2-3,CASSERAGGGPDTQYF,TGTGCCAGCAGTGAGAGAGCAGGGGGCGGCCCAGATACGCAGTATTTT
.,TRBV28,.,TRBJ2-4,CASRTVAKNIQYF,TGTGCCAGCCGGACAGTAGCCAAAAACATTCAGTACTTC
.,TRBV9,TRBD2,TRBJ2-3,CASVPLAGGTDTQYF,TGTGCCAGCGTCCCACTGGCGGGAGGCACAGATACGCAGTATTTT
.,TRBV10-3,TRBD1,TRBJ1-2,CATGQGTDYGYTF,TGTGCCACCGGACAGGGAACAGACTATGGCTACACCTTC
.,TRBV18,.,TRBJ1-1,CASSPPNRSGNTEAFF,TGTGCCAGCTCACCACCGAACAGATCCGGGAACACTGAAGCTTTCTTT
.,TRBV19,TRBD2,TRBJ2-1,CASSRPSGINEQFF,TGTGCCAGTAGTCGGCCTAGCGGAATCAATGAGCAGTTCTTC
.,TRBV16,.,TRBJ1-1,CASSLQRGTEAFF,TGTGCCAGCAGCCTCCAGAGGGGGACTGAAGCTTTCTTT
few,TRBV27,TRBD1,TRBJ1-4,CASSPQGATNEKLFF,TGTGCCAGCAGTCCACAGGGGGCGACTAATGAAAAACTGTTTTTT
.,TRBV29-1,TRBD2,TRBJ2-1,CSVSGRTYNEQFF,TGCAGCGTTAGCGGGAGGACCTACAATGAGCAGTTCTTC
.,TRBV2,TRBD1,TRBJ2-7,CASSERQGSYEQYF,TGTGCCAGCAGTGAACGACAGGGGTCCTACGAGCAGTACTTC
.,TRBV6-5,TRBD1,TRBJ2-3,CASKPGTGHTDTQYF,TGTGCCAGCAAACCCGGGACAGGACACACAGATACGCAGTATTTT
.,TRBV28,TRBD2,TRBJ2-1,CASSFLIPSSGSPYNEQFF,TGTGCCAGCAGCTTCCTTATTCCTTCTAGCGGGAGTCCCTACAATGAGCAGTTCTTC
.,TRBV7-2,TRBD1,TRBJ1-5,CASSLTGVGQPQHF,TGTGCCAGCAGCCTAACAGGGGTTGGGCAGCCCCAGCATTTT
few,TRBV7-9,.,TRBJ1-1,CASSLTGNTEAFF,TGTGCCAGCAGCCTAACCGGGAACACTGAAGCTTTCTTT
few,TRBV7-7,TRBD2,TRBJ2-1,CASSPQREGTEQFF,TGTGCTAGCAGCCCCCAGCGGGAGGGTACTGAGCAGTTCTTC
.,TRBV6-5,TRBD2,TRBJ2-7,CATGLAGVYEQYF,TGTGCCACCGGACTAGCGGGAGTATACGAGCAGTACTTC
.,TRBV30,.,TRBJ2-2,CAWNMGLELFF,TGTGCCTGGAATATGGGGCTGGAGCTGTTTTTT
.,TRBV14,TRBD2,TRBJ2-3,CASSPVGGSADTQYF,TGTGCCAGCAGCCCGGTGGGCGGGAGTGCAGATACGCAGTATTTT
.,TRBV9,.,TRBJ2-3,CASSVGEGREQYF,TGTGCCAGCAGCGTAGGAGAGGGGCGGGAGCAGTATTTT
.,TRBV6-4,.,TRBJ2-6,CASMREAGNSGANVLTF,TGTGCCAGCATGAGAGAGGCGGGAAACTCTGGGGCCAACGTCCTGACTTTC
.,TRBV7-3,.,TRBJ1-2,CASSLGEGGRYGYTF,TGTGCCAGCAGCTTAGGTGAGGGGGGGAGATATGGCTACACCTTC
.,TRBV9,TRBD2,TRBJ2-1,CASSVRSGSNNEQFF,TGTGCCAGCAGCGTAAGGAGCGGGAGTAACAATGAGCAGTTCTTC
.,TRBV7-7,.,TRBJ2-7,CASSARQDSYEQYF,TGTGCTAGCAGCGCTAGACAGGACTCCTACGAGCAGTACTTC
.,TRBV28,.,TRBJ1-5,CASSLPGGQPQHF,TGTGCCAGCAGTCTCCCGGGGGGCCAGCCCCAGCATTTT
.,TRBV7-6,TRBD2,TRBJ2-3,CASSLPGTSGRAMGTDTQYF,TGTGCCAGCAGCTTACCTGGGACTAGCGGGAGGGCCATGGGGACAGATACGCAGTATTTT
.,TRBV4-1,TRBD1,TRBJ2-7,CASSQRTSGRGLSYEQYF,TGCGCCAGCAGCCAACGAACATCGGGCAGGGGGCTTTCCTACGAGCAGTACTTC